The next 32 T cell receptor beta chains were all read from a single sample in a study of T cell responses to AZD1222 COVID-19 vaccine (dated by TCRdb to the early 2020s). Receptors were amplified or captured by the immunoSEQ multiplex PCR assay. The clones in this table, taken by TCRdb from immuneACCESS, are in-frame only. Not every clone is retained; where verified, under half of the shortfall comes from an unresolved V gene, and the cause of the rest is unknown. The sample contains roughly 150,000 clones, under 95% of them found a single time. In total, the top ten clones hold around 5.4% of the sample. In the paper's terms, the time point label means: baseline before first vaccination. Sample: peripheral blood, taken on day 0 of AZD1222 vaccination. Receptor source: an adult in good health.

The chain employs TRBV4-3 and TRBJ2-1; D ambiguous. The CDR3 is 16 amino acids. V was trimmed by 0 bases and J by 3 bases, leaving 12 bases between them. Germline CDR1 reads LGHNA; CDR2 reads YSLEER. The chain's CDR3 is CASSQDGQTFYNEQFF. The CDR3 nucleotides read TGCGCCAGCAGCCAAGATGGGCAGACTTTCTACAATGAGCAGTTCTTC.

CDR3 bases: TGTGCCAGCAGCGTGGCAGGGGGGGGAAACACCATATATTTT. Translation: CASSVAGGGNTIYF. The rearrangement uses TRBV9 and TRBJ1-3, with 7 bases aligning to TRBD1. Germline CDR1 reads SGDLS; CDR2 reads YYNGEE. Trimming at V came to 2 bases and at J to 4 bases, leaving 3 bases not matched to a gene. The CDR3 sequence is 14 residues long.

The V call is TRBV3-1 (or the pseudogene TRBV3-2), the J call TRBJ1-2, with a weak D call TRBD1 (6 bases). Per the germline V gene, CDR1 is LGHDT and CDR2 is YNNKEL (reference sequence). The CDR3 extends over 14 amino acids. Between the trimmed V and J ends, which lost 4 bases and 9 bases, there was a span of 18 bases. The CDR3 sequence: CASSPGLAGARYTF. The CDR3 bases are TGTGCCAGCAGCCCGGGGCTCGCGGGGGCCCGCTACACCTTC.

The rearrangement joins TRBV6-5 to TRBJ1-1; no clear D gene. The CDR3 is 14 residues long. Germline loops: CDR1 MNHEY, CDR2 SVGAGI. The ends were cut back, 6 bases at V and 4 bases at J, with 15 bases in the middle. CDR3 DNA: TGTGCCAGCAGACTACAAGGCCTGAGCACTGAAGCTTTCTTT. This gives the protein CASRLQGLSTEAFF.

This clone was observed a few times. The gene calls are TRBV7-6 and TRBJ2-1, with 12 nucleotides matching TRBD2. V was clipped by 5 bases and J by 7 bases; unmatched bases: 6. This CDR3 region has 15 residues. CDR1 is SGHVS, CDR2 FNYEAQ, per germline. CDR3 nucleotide sequence: TGTGCCAGCAGCGAGACTAGCGGGAGATGGAATGAGCAGTTCTTC. Residues: CASSETSGRWNEQFF.

CDR3 bases: TGTGCCGGGGGACGGGGAAATTCACCCCTCCACTTT. Protein product: CAGGRGNSPLHF. The chain has TRBV30 and TRBJ1-6, with TRBD1 as a possible D gene (5 bases). The CDR3 has 12 amino acids. Trimming took off 8 bases at V and 7 bases at J, with 12 bases between the two ends. Germline V CDR1 and CDR2: GTSNPN, SVGIG (reference sequence). The whole variable domain, filled in from reference TRBV30 and TRBJ1-6, reads SQTIHQWPATLVQPVGSPLSLECTVEGTSNPNLYWYRQAAGRGLQLLFYSVGIGQISSEVPQNLSASRPQDRQFILSSKKLLLSDSGFYLCAGGRGNSPLHFGNGTRLTVT.

This chain links TRBV29-1 with TRBJ1-1, with D hard to call. The CDR3 covers 12 residues. CDR1 and CDR2 from the germline V gene are SQVTM and ANQGSEA. V was trimmed by 5 bases and J by 1 base, leaving 8 bases between them. The CDR3 sequence: CSVIEGNTEAFF. In DNA form, the CDR3 reads TGCAGCGTTATTGAGGGGAACACTGAAGCTTTCTTT.

This clone was seen a single time. The chain links TRBV7-8 to TRBJ2-7, with 9 bases that match TRBD2. Looked up from germline, CDR1 is SGHVS and CDR2 is FQNEAQ. The junction had 7 bases not matched to a gene; V was cut back by 5 bases and J by 2 bases. There are 15 residues in the CDR3. CDR3 bases: TGTGCCAGCAGCCGTACTAGCGGGTCCGCCTACGAGCAGTACTTC. This codes for CASSRTSGSAYEQYF. The variable domain in full, with the rest retrieved from reference TRBV7-8 and TRBJ2-7, is GAGVSQSPRYKVAKRGQDVALRCDPISGHVSLFWYQQALGQGPEFLTYFQNEAQLDKSGLPSDRFFAERPEGSVSTLKIQRTQQEDSAVYLCASSRTSGSAYEQYFGPGTRLTVT.

This chain joins TRBV3-1 (or the pseudogene TRBV3-2) and TRBJ1-3; maybe TRBD1 (6 bases). CDR3 length: 18 residues. Germline V gene lookup returns CDR1 LGHDT and CDR2 YNNKEL (reference sequence). V lost 0 bases to trimming and J lost 0 bases, with 15 bases between them. The CDR3: CASSQDGGGPSSGNTIYF. As DNA, the CDR3 is TGTGCCAGCAGCCAAGATGGGGGGGGCCCGTCCTCTGGAAACACCATATATTTT.

The V and J genes are TRBV4-3 and TRBJ1-5; D may be TRBD1 (5 bases). The CDR3 has 14 amino acids. V lost 0 bases to trimming and J lost 4 bases, with 7 bases between them. The germline V gene has CDR1 LGHNA and CDR2 YSLEER. CDR3 loop: CASSQDGGNQPQHF. The CDR3 DNA sequence: TGCGCCAGCAGCCAAGACGGGGGGAATCAGCCCCAGCATTTT.

The rearrangement uses TRBV12-5 and TRBJ2-7, with 9 bases identical to TRBD1. Trimming cost V 11 bases and J 4 bases; bases outside gene matches: 12. Germline assignment: CDR1 LGHNT and CDR2 FRNRAP. The CDR3 has 14 amino acids. CDR3 in amino acids: CASRYGTGPYEQYF. The CDR3 region has the DNA TGTGCTTCCCGGTATGGGACAGGGCCATACGAGCAGTACTTC.

This chain joins TRBV5-1 and TRBJ2-3; D not resolved. In germline, CDR1 is SGHRS, CDR2 YFSETQ. Trimming left V 0 bases short and J 4 bases short, with 15 bases between. The CDR3 runs 16 residues. As DNA, the CDR3 is TGCGCCAGCAGCTTGGACATAAGGAGTGTTTCAGATACGCAGTATTTT. Amino acids: CASSLDIRSVSDTQYF.

The J gene is TRBJ1-2, the V gene TRBV27; possible D gene TRBD1, 6 bases. Germline V gene lookup returns CDR1 MNHEY and CDR2 SMNVEV (reference sequence). The V and J ends lost 5 bases and 8 bases respectively, with 15 bases between them. This CDR3 has 13 amino acids. The CDR3 sequence is CASSTRGIYGYTF. Written as DNA, the CDR3 is TGTGCCAGCAGTACTAGGGGGATATACGGCTACACCTTC.

The chain links TRBV3-1 (or the pseudogene TRBV3-2) to TRBJ2-7, with 9 bases identical to TRBD2. CDR3 length: 14 amino acids. V was pared by 4 bases and J by 2 bases, with 3 bases of the junction left unmatched. Germline CDR1 reads LGHDT; CDR2 reads YNNKEL (reference sequence). CDR3 DNA sequence: TGTGCCAGCAGCCTGGGACTAGCCCCCTACGAGCAGTACTTC. Encoded protein: CASSLGLAPYEQYF.

This chain uses TRBV21-1 with TRBJ1-3; the table's D call, TRBD1, has no DNA check behind it. TRBV21-1 is a pseudogene. The CDR3 consists of 15 residues. The CDR3 spells CASSTRDRVRDTIYF. The CDR3 bases are TGTGCCAGCAGCACCCGGGACAGGGTGAGAGACACCATATATTTT.

The chain employs TRBV9 and TRBJ2-1; 9 nucleotides align to TRBD2. Per germline, CDR1 SGDLS and CDR2 YYNGEE. The V and J ends lost 0 bases and 8 bases, in that order; junction bases with no gene match: 6. This CDR3 contains 15 residues. The CDR3 nucleotides are TGTGCCAGCAGCGTAGAGGCGGGAGGGCTTGATGAGCAGTTCTTC. Protein: CASSVEAGGLDEQFF.

The gene calls are TRBV18 and TRBJ2-1, with TRBD2 identical over 8 bases. The CDR3 extends over 17 amino acids. The V segment lost 0 bases and the J segment 4 bases; nucleotides outside the gene matches: 8. Looked up from germline, CDR1 is KGHSH and CDR2 is LQKENI. Written as DNA, the CDR3 is TGTGCCAGCTCACCACCGGTCACAGCGGGGGCTTACAATGAGCAGTTCTTC. Protein sequence: CASSPPVTAGAYNEQFF.

The chain joins TRBV2 to TRBJ1-1; TRBD1 is a possible D gene (5 bases). Germline V gene lookup returns CDR1 SNHLY and CDR2 FYNNEI. The CDR3 extends over 15 amino acids. V shed 7 bases and J shed 0 bases, with 15 bases lying between them. DNA of the CDR3: TGTGCCAGCATAGCAGGGCCGGCGGTGAACACTGAAGCTTTCTTT. It codes for CASIAGPAVNTEAFF.

CDR3 bases: TGTGCCAGCAACAGCCCCAATAGCAATCAGCCCCAGCATTTT. Translation gives CASNSPNSNQPQHF. The chain combines TRBV2 with TRBJ1-5; no definite D call. CDR1 is SNHLY, CDR2 FYNNEI, per germline. Trimming removed 7 bases from V and 0 bases from J, with 10 bases in between. The CDR3 sequence is 14 residues long.

The table lists this clone with a few counts. This chain uses TRBV5-4 with TRBJ1-2; perhaps TRBD1 as D (6 bases). The CDR3 is 15 residues long. Per germline, CDR1 SGHNT and CDR2 YYREEE (reference sequence). The V and J ends lost 3 bases and 0 bases respectively, with 12 bases between them. Here the CDR3 DNA reads TGTGCCAGCAGCTCCCCAGGGGCTACTAACTATGGCTACACCTTC. It yields the protein CASSSPGATNYGYTF.

Only one count was recorded for this clone. V gene TRBV12-3 or TRBV12-4 combines with J gene TRBJ1-2; D gene uncertain. The CDR3 has 12 residues. Trimming shortened V by 6 bases and J by 7 bases, and 12 bases separated the two germline ends. CDR3 in amino acids: CASSLVGSGYTF. The CDR3 DNA reads TGTGCCAGCAGCCTGGTGGGGAGTGGCTACACCTTC.

The CDR3: CASSLYEGQGAYEQYF. Written as DNA, the CDR3 is TGTGCCAGCAGCCTTTACGAGGGACAGGGCGCCTACGAGCAGTACTTC. The chain combines TRBV7-8 with TRBJ2-7, with 9 positions matching TRBD1. The V and J ends lost 5 bases and 2 bases, in that order; junction bases with no gene match: 10. This CDR3 has 16 residues. Germline values: CDR1 SGHVS, CDR2 FQNEAQ. Together with reference TRBV7-8 and TRBJ2-7, the CDR3 gives the full variable domain: GAGVSQSPRYKVAKRGQDVALRCDPISGHVSLFWYQQALGQGPEFLTYFQNEAQLDKSGLPSDRFFAERPEGSVSTLKIQRTQQEDSAVYLCASSLYEGQGAYEQYFGPGTRLTVT.

V and J are TRBV7-9 and TRBJ2-5, with 10 positions matching TRBD2. The CDR3 covers 16 residues. Per germline, CDR1 SEHNR and CDR2 FQNEAQ (reference sequence). The V segment lost 5 bases and the J segment 5 bases; nucleotides outside the gene matches: 11. CDR3 sequence (DNA): TGTGCCAGCAGCCTCTTAGGAGGTAGCGGGGGGGAGACCCAGTACTTC. It codes for CASSLLGGSGGETQYF.

The chain links TRBV12-1 to TRBJ2-1. TRBV12-1 is a documented pseudogene. The CDR3 is made up of 15 amino acids. The CDR3 sequence is CASSFAAVSYNEQFF. The CDR3 DNA follows: TGTGCCAGCAGCTTTGCCGCTGTCTCCTACAATGAGCAGTTCTTC.

The chain couples TRBV7-6 to TRBJ1-1; D unresolved. Trimming left V 4 bases short and J 10 bases short, with 28 bases between. Germline values: CDR1 SGHVS, CDR2 FNYEAQ. This CDR3 spans 17 amino acids. The CDR3 region is CASSSFGVASGALIAFF. DNA of the CDR3: TGTGCCAGCAGCTCCTTCGGGGTCGCTTCGGGCGCTTTGATAGCTTTCTTT.

This clone has just one count. The chain carries TRBV9 and TRBJ1-1; possibly TRBD1 for D (5 bases). CDR1 is SGDLS, CDR2 YYNGEE, per germline. This CDR3 comprises 13 residues. Trimming shortened V by 0 bases and J by 6 bases, and 9 bases separated the two germline ends. DNA for the CDR3: TGTGCCAGCAGCGTAGTGGGGGATCCTGAAGCTTTCTTT. It is translated as CASSVVGDPEAFF. Supplemented by reference TRBV9 and TRBJ1-1, the full variable domain reads DSGVTQTPKHLITATGQRVTLRCSPRSGDLSVYWYQQSLDQGLQFLIQYYNGEERAKGNILERFSAQQFPDLHSELNLSSLELGDSALYFCASSVVGDPEAFFGQGTRLTVV.

The V and J genes are TRBV4-2 and TRBJ1-6; TRBD1 aligns across 8 bases. This CDR3 comprises 15 residues. The V gene end was trimmed by 8 bases and the J gene end by 9 bases; junction bases not matched to a gene: 12. The V gene's germline CDR1 is LGHNA and CDR2 YNFKEQ. The CDR3 here is CASQAGGEASSPLHF. The CDR3, as DNA: TGTGCCAGCCAAGCAGGGGGCGAAGCAAGTTCACCCCTCCACTTT.

A word on this clone: The sample contains more than one DNA sequence encoding this CDR3. The CDR3 sequence is CASSLDRYGYTF. The DNA of the CDR3 is TGTGCCAGCAGCTTGGACAGATATGGCTACACCTTC. The J gene is TRBJ1-2, the V gene TRBV5-4; D is unresolved. The germline CDR1 and CDR2 sequences are SGHNT and YYREEE (reference sequence). This CDR3 region has 12 residues. Trimming removed 0 bases at V and 5 bases at J, with 5 bases between.

V is TRBV7-9 and J is TRBJ2-7; D may correspond to TRBD1 or TRBD2 (5 bases each). Trimming shortened V by 1 base and J by 4 bases, and 11 bases separated the two germline ends. Germline V CDR1 and CDR2: SEHNR, FQNEAQ (reference sequence). The CDR3 consists of 14 residues. Here the CDR3 reads CASSLGGSPYEQYF. Written as DNA, the CDR3 is TGTGCCAGCAGCTTAGGGGGGTCCCCGTACGAGCAGTACTTC.

In regard to this clone: Distinct nucleotide sequences in the sample also encode this CDR3. The chain combines TRBV7-2 with TRBJ2-7, with 10 bases identical to TRBD2. Losses at the gene ends were 3 bases for V and 0 bases for J; bases not matched to a gene: 2. This CDR3 region has 15 residues. In germline, CDR1 is SGHTA, CDR2 FQGNSA. The CDR3 DNA is TGTGCCAGCAGCTTTGGACTAGCGGTCTCCTACGAGCAGTACTTC. As protein: CASSFGLAVSYEQYF.

CDR3 sequence reads: CASGPLIYEQYF. CDR3 bases: TGTGCCAGTGGTCCTTTAATCTACGAGCAGTACTTC. The gene calls are TRBV27 and TRBJ2-7, with D uncertain. The CDR3 is 12 amino acids. From germline, CDR1 is MNHEY and CDR2 SMNVEV (reference sequence). Trimming shortened V by 9 bases and J by 3 bases, and 12 bases separated the two germline ends.

V is TRBV5-4 and J is TRBJ2-7, with 7 bases fitting TRBD1. CDR1 is SGHNT, CDR2 YYREEE, per germline (reference sequence). Trimming removed 4 bases from V and 3 bases from J; junction bases left unmatched: 1. This CDR3 contains 12 residues. The CDR3 bases are TGTGCCAGCAGCCGGGACAGCTACGAGCAGTACTTC. Amino acid sequence: CASSRDSYEQYF.